Described below is a single T cell receptor beta chain sequence and its context. The deep-level immunoSEQ assay was used. TCRdb's table, derived via immunoSEQ multiplex PCR, lists solely in-frame clones and lacks some. The sample consists of more than 1,200,000 clones, around 98.5% of them appearing once. These data originate in a study of shared clonotypes between healthy human individuals. Study overall: The cohort comprised a couple of women and a few men. Their ages spanned 18 to 49 years. Each donor had three CD4 naive, three CD4 memory, two CD8 naive and one CD8 memory plate.

V lost 11 bases and J 3 bases, leaving 17 bases between the germline ends. From germline, CDR1 is SNHLY and CDR2 FYNNEI. CDR3 length equals 13 residues. Specimen: naive CD4+ T cells sorted from blood. As for subset: CD45RA+ positively selected. The chain couples TRBV2 to TRBJ2-7; tentatively, D is TRBD1 (6 bases). The clonotype originates from a man aged 30 to 45 in good health. CDR3 DNA sequence: TGTGCCTCTAGGGGGACATACGTCTACGAGCAGTACTTC. Its protein is CASRGTYVYEQYF.